In this sample, the clone carrying this T cell receptor beta chain turned up many times. The sample comes from a study of T cells after yellow fever vaccination. Trimming stripped 3 bases from V and 5 bases from J, with 11 bases between. This CDR3 is 14 amino acids long. CDR1 DFQATT and CDR2 SNEGSKA come from the germline V gene (reference sequence). TCRdb called the 5' RACE reads again in MiXCR, with one record for every CDR3 protein. The table lists hundreds of thousands of distinct CDR3 sequences, 4.1% of them singletons, with 20% to 25% in the top ten. This sequence was found in a young man who received the YFV17D yellow fever vaccine. The rearrangement joins TRBV20-1 to TRBJ1-6; D is unresolved. The sequencing used PBMCs, collected 5 days after the yellow fever booster vaccination. The CDR3 here is CSARQWTDNSPLHF. CDR3 nucleotide sequence: TGCAGTGCTAGGCAGTGGACCGATAATTCACCCCTCCACTTT.